These T cell receptor beta chains were read from a single sample in a study of pediatric ulcerative colitis. Generated by immunoSEQ multiplex PCR, the TCRdb table keeps only in-frame clones and is missing some. This sample has roughly 64,000 clones; 80% to 90% occur once, and the top ten carry around 3.5%. The sequencing sample was made of blood. The receptors were gathered from a boy aged 5-17 years with severe ulcerative colitis. Each CDR3 is given with its conserved first and last residue. The D gene is left open where the match is weak. The size of a clone is reported for some rows only, either as once, few or many, or as a class for expanded clones.

cdr3_nt: TGTGCCAGTAGTATTCTTAGCGGCTCATACAATGAGCAGTTCTTC
cdr3_aa: CASSILSGSYNEQFF
j_call: TRBJ2-1
d_call: NA
clone_size: NA
v_call: TRBV19

cdr3_nt: TGTGCCAGCAGCTTGGGGGACACCATATATTTT
cdr3_aa: CASSLGDTIYF
j_call: TRBJ1-3
d_call: NA
clone_size: NA
v_call: TRBV5-6

cdr3_nt: TGTGCCAGCACCGGCGGGAGAGGGACAGATACGCAGTATTTT
cdr3_aa: CASTGGRGTDTQYF
j_call: TRBJ2-3
d_call: TRBD2
clone_size: NA
v_call: TRBV2

cdr3_nt: TGTGCCAGTAGTATAGACTCCTATACGCAGTATTTT
cdr3_aa: CASSIDSYTQYF
j_call: TRBJ2-3
d_call: NA
clone_size: NA
v_call: TRBV19

cdr3_nt: TGTGCCAGCAGTGACGCGGCGCAGATCACAGATACGCAGTATTTT
cdr3_aa: CASSDAAQITDTQYF
j_call: TRBJ2-3
d_call: NA
clone_size: NA
v_call: TRBV25-1

cdr3_nt: TGTGCCAGCAGCGGAACCAAACCGAACGTGGGAACTGAAGCTTTCTTT
cdr3_aa: CASSGTKPNVGTEAFF
j_call: TRBJ1-1
d_call: NA
clone_size: NA
v_call: TRBV9

cdr3_nt: TGTGCCACTGGACTAGCTCCTCGAGATACGCAGTATTTT
cdr3_aa: CATGLAPRDTQYF
j_call: TRBJ2-3
d_call: TRBD2
clone_size: once
v_call: TRBV15

cdr3_nt: TGTGCCTCAGCGGGCTCCTACAATGAGCAGTTCTTC
cdr3_aa: CASAGSYNEQFF
j_call: TRBJ2-1
d_call: NA
clone_size: NA
v_call: TRBV11-1

cdr3_nt: TGTGCCAGCAGCTTGTCGGGTCAAGAGACCCAGTACTTC
cdr3_aa: CASSLSGQETQYF
j_call: TRBJ2-5
d_call: NA
clone_size: NA
v_call: TRBV5-6

cdr3_nt: TGTGCCAGCAGCGAAGAAGGGGCAGGGGCTGAAGCTTTCTTT
cdr3_aa: CASSEEGAGAEAFF
j_call: TRBJ1-1
d_call: NA
clone_size: NA
v_call: TRBV4-2

cdr3_nt: TGTGCCAGCAGCGTGTCCGGGACGGCGTCCTACGAGCAGTACTTC
cdr3_aa: CASSVSGTASYEQYF
j_call: TRBJ2-7
d_call: NA
clone_size: NA
v_call: TRBV9

cdr3_nt: TGTGCCAGCAGCTCGCCCCAGCGGGAGTTGGGGACCCAGTACTTC
cdr3_aa: CASSSPQRELGTQYF
j_call: TRBJ2-5
d_call: TRBD2
clone_size: NA
v_call: TRBV11-2

cdr3_nt: TGTGCCAGCAGTGCCAGCCTGATGAACACTGAAGCTTTCTTT
cdr3_aa: CASSASLMNTEAFF
j_call: TRBJ1-1
d_call: NA
clone_size: many
v_call: TRBV2

cdr3_nt: TGCAGCGTTGTTGGGGGTAGGGGCGAGCAGTACTTC
cdr3_aa: CSVVGGRGEQYF
j_call: TRBJ2-7
d_call: NA
clone_size: NA
v_call: TRBV29-1

cdr3_nt: TGTGCCAGCAGTCTCCGACAGGCCCTATACGAGCAGTACTTC
cdr3_aa: CASSLRQALYEQYF
j_call: TRBJ2-7
d_call: NA
clone_size: NA
v_call: TRBV5-6

cdr3_nt: TGTGCCAGCAGTACCCGAAGGGAGCAGTTCTTC
cdr3_aa: CASSTRREQFF
j_call: TRBJ2-1
d_call: NA
clone_size: NA
v_call: TRBV27

cdr3_nt: TGTGCCAGCAGCCATCAGGGACAGGGGGCTTACGAGCAGTACTTC
cdr3_aa: CASSHQGQGAYEQYF
j_call: TRBJ2-7
d_call: TRBD1
clone_size: NA
v_call: TRBV7-2

cdr3_nt: TGTGCCAGCTCTAGCGGGAGCTCCTACAATGAGCAGTTCTTC
cdr3_aa: CASSSGSSYNEQFF
j_call: TRBJ2-1
d_call: TRBD2
clone_size: NA
v_call: TRBV9

cdr3_nt: TGTGCCATCAGTGAGTCGTCGGTATACTATGGCTACACCTTC
cdr3_aa: CAISESSVYYGYTF
j_call: TRBJ1-2
d_call: NA
clone_size: NA
v_call: TRBV10-3

cdr3_nt: TGTGCCAGCAGGGACAGGGTCTCCTACGAGCAGTACTTC
cdr3_aa: CASRDRVSYEQYF
j_call: TRBJ2-7
d_call: TRBD1
clone_size: NA
v_call: TRBV2

cdr3_nt: TGTGCCAGCAGTTACTCGTCGGACTCTGGAAACACCATATATTTT
cdr3_aa: CASSYSSDSGNTIYF
j_call: TRBJ1-3
d_call: NA
clone_size: NA
v_call: TRBV6-5

cdr3_nt: TGTGCCAGCAGCGTTATTGCCCAGACTGAGCAGTTCTTC
cdr3_aa: CASSVIAQTEQFF
j_call: TRBJ2-1
d_call: NA
clone_size: NA
v_call: TRBV7-3

cdr3_nt: TGTGCCAGCAGCTTAGAACTAGGACCGTACGAGCAGTACTTC
cdr3_aa: CASSLELGPYEQYF
j_call: TRBJ2-7
d_call: NA
clone_size: NA
v_call: TRBV11-2

cdr3_nt: TGTGCCAGCAGCCCTACTAGCGGGGCCTACGAGCAGTACTTC
cdr3_aa: CASSPTSGAYEQYF
j_call: TRBJ2-7
d_call: TRBD2
clone_size: NA
v_call: TRBV5-4

cdr3_nt: TGCAGCGTTGATTTGGGGGAGAACACTGAAGCTTTCTTT
cdr3_aa: CSVDLGENTEAFF
j_call: TRBJ1-1
d_call: NA
clone_size: NA
v_call: TRBV29-1

cdr3_nt: TGTGCCAGTAGTATATCGAGGGGGATCGGGGAGCTGTTTTTT
cdr3_aa: CASSISRGIGELFF
j_call: TRBJ2-2
d_call: NA
clone_size: once
v_call: TRBV19

cdr3_nt: TGTGCCAGCAGTTACGGGGGCTACACCTTC
cdr3_aa: CASSYGGYTF
j_call: TRBJ1-2
d_call: NA
clone_size: NA
v_call: TRBV6-6

cdr3_nt: TGCAGCGTTGGACTAGCGAGAAACACCGGGGAGCTGTTTTTT
cdr3_aa: CSVGLARNTGELFF
j_call: TRBJ2-2
d_call: TRBD2
clone_size: NA
v_call: TRBV29-1

cdr3_nt: TGTGCCAGTAGTAGGGACTCCTTATATGGCACAGATACGCAGTATTTT
cdr3_aa: CASSRDSLYGTDTQYF
j_call: TRBJ2-3
d_call: NA
clone_size: NA
v_call: TRBV19

cdr3_nt: TGTGCCAGCAGCTTAGAGGGACAGGGCTGGGAGACCCAGTACTTC
cdr3_aa: CASSLEGQGWETQYF
j_call: TRBJ2-5
d_call: TRBD1
clone_size: NA
v_call: TRBV7-9

cdr3_nt: TGTGCCAGCGACAGCAGTTGGGGGGTCAACTATGGCTACACCTTC
cdr3_aa: CASDSSWGVNYGYTF
j_call: TRBJ1-2
d_call: NA
clone_size: NA
v_call: TRBV7-9

cdr3_nt: TGTGCCAGCAGCGGGAGGTTGAACACTGAAGCTTTCTTT
cdr3_aa: CASSGRLNTEAFF
j_call: TRBJ1-1
d_call: NA
clone_size: NA
v_call: TRBV5-6

cdr3_nt: TGTGCCATCAGTGAGGGGCAGGGGGCTCCAGATACGCAGTATTTT
cdr3_aa: CAISEGQGAPDTQYF
j_call: TRBJ2-3
d_call: TRBD1
clone_size: NA
v_call: TRBV10-3

cdr3_nt: TGTGCCAGCAGCTTAGCCCCCGTGGGTAGCGGCTACGAGCAGTACTTC
cdr3_aa: CASSLAPVGSGYEQYF
j_call: TRBJ2-7
d_call: NA
clone_size: NA
v_call: TRBV7-2

cdr3_nt: TGCAGCGTTGTTGGAGGGAGCACCTACGAGCAGTACTTC
cdr3_aa: CSVVGGSTYEQYF
j_call: TRBJ2-7
d_call: NA
clone_size: NA
v_call: TRBV29-1

cdr3_nt: TGTGCCAGCAGCTCCACGGGACAACCACTTGCAACTAATGAAAAACTGTTTTTT
cdr3_aa: CASSSTGQPLATNEKLFF
j_call: TRBJ1-4
d_call: NA
clone_size: NA
v_call: TRBV7-9

cdr3_nt: TGTGCCAGCAGCCTCCTGACTAGCGGCTCCTACAATGAGCAGTTCTTC
cdr3_aa: CASSLLTSGSYNEQFF
j_call: TRBJ2-1
d_call: TRBD2
clone_size: once
v_call: TRBV14

cdr3_nt: TGCGCCAGCAGCCCTGGAGTGGGACAGGGGGCCTACGAGCAGTACTTC
cdr3_aa: CASSPGVGQGAYEQYF
j_call: TRBJ2-7
d_call: TRBD1
clone_size: once
v_call: TRBV5-1

cdr3_nt: TGTGCCAGCGGGGTAGCGGAGACCCAGTACTTC
cdr3_aa: CASGVAETQYF
j_call: TRBJ2-5
d_call: NA
clone_size: NA
v_call: TRBV11-3

cdr3_nt: TGTGCCAGCAGCTTTGAGGGGAGATACGAGCAGTACTTC
cdr3_aa: CASSFEGRYEQYF
j_call: TRBJ2-7
d_call: NA
clone_size: NA
v_call: TRBV7-6

cdr3_nt: TGTGCCAGTAGTATATCCGGGAGTAGTGATACGCAGTATTTT
cdr3_aa: CASSISGSSDTQYF
j_call: TRBJ2-3
d_call: NA
clone_size: NA
v_call: TRBV19

cdr3_nt: TGTGCCTTCGCAGGATTCGGTAGCGGGAGCCCAGATACGCAGTATTTT
cdr3_aa: CAFAGFGSGSPDTQYF
j_call: TRBJ2-3
d_call: TRBD2
clone_size: NA
v_call: TRBV5-4

cdr3_nt: TGTGCCAGCAGTGAACCGGGACTAGCAGGCTATGAGCAGTTCTTC
cdr3_aa: CASSEPGLAGYEQFF
j_call: TRBJ2-1
d_call: TRBD2
clone_size: NA
v_call: TRBV6-1

cdr3_nt: TGTGCCAGCAGTTTAACACACACCGGGGAGCTGTTTTTT
cdr3_aa: CASSLTHTGELFF
j_call: TRBJ2-2
d_call: NA
clone_size: few
v_call: TRBV28

cdr3_nt: TGTGCCAGTTCTCCTGCTTACGGGGGTGCCTCCTACGAGCAGTACTTC
cdr3_aa: CASSPAYGGASYEQYF
j_call: TRBJ2-7
d_call: NA
clone_size: NA
v_call: TRBV19

cdr3_nt: TGTGCCAGCAGCTTACAGGGTGGAAACACCATATATTTT
cdr3_aa: CASSLQGGNTIYF
j_call: TRBJ1-3
d_call: NA
clone_size: NA
v_call: TRBV7-9

cdr3_nt: TGCGCCAGCAGCTCCGGGACAGGGTTAGATACGCAGTATTTT
cdr3_aa: CASSSGTGLDTQYF
j_call: TRBJ2-3
d_call: TRBD1
clone_size: once
v_call: TRBV5-1

cdr3_nt: TGTGCCAGTCGAGCGGGGTTTGATTGGGAGACCCAGTACTTC
cdr3_aa: CASRAGFDWETQYF
j_call: TRBJ2-5
d_call: TRBD2
clone_size: NA
v_call: TRBV11-2

cdr3_nt: TGTGCCACCGGGTACTCCGGGGCCCAAGAGACCCAGTACTTC
cdr3_aa: CATGYSGAQETQYF
j_call: TRBJ2-5
d_call: NA
clone_size: NA
v_call: TRBV27